Following are 21 T cell receptor beta chains from one sample sequenced in a study of T cells in Graves' hyperthyroidism and ophthalmopathy (dated by TCRdb to the late 2010s). Library prep was done by multiplex PCR. Sequencing was performed on an Illumina HiSeq 2000. The TCR beta CDR3 regions were amplified from the RNA transcripts. The TCR CDR3 was subjected to a first round of RT-PCR using the HTBI primer set and the Qiagen OneStep RT-PCR kit. The raw public reads went through TCRdb reprocessing: fastp at Q25, MiXCR clone calling, in-frame beta chains kept. Each record represents a unique CDR3 protein, reported with the most common genes and DNA among its rows. Here the sample has more than 350,000 distinct CDR3 sequences; 13% to 15% occur a single time. Of the sample, approximately 20% falls within the top ten clones. Sequencing was done on a sample of blood. These receptors all stem from a woman aged 60-75 years with Graves' ophthalmopathy.

This chain joins TRBV2 and TRBJ2-2, with TRBD2 identical over 13 bases. The CDR3 totals 15 residues. The germline V gene encodes CDR1 SNHLY and CDR2 FYNNEI. After removal of 6 bases from V and 4 bases from J, the junction contained 2 bases not matched to a gene. CDR3 bases: TGTGCCAGCAGAGGGACTAGCGGGGCCACCGGGGAGCTGTTTTTT. It encodes CASRGTSGATGELFF.

This clonotype was observed many times. The chain joins TRBV20-1 to TRBJ1-1; D unresolved. The V gene's germline CDR1 is DFQATT and CDR2 SNEGSKA (reference sequence). This CDR3 comprises 14 residues. Trimming stripped 0 bases from V and 4 bases from J, with 12 bases between. CDR3: CSARDPGVGTEAFF. CDR3 nucleotide sequence: TGCAGTGCTAGAGATCCCGGGGTGGGCACTGAAGCTTTCTTT.

As concerns this clonotype: Mismatch with germline at one junction end may stem from a read error. The chain has TRBV2 and TRBJ2-2; TRBD2 matches at 11 bases. CDR1 is SNHLY, CDR2 FYNNEI, per germline. The CDR3 has 15 residues. CDR3 loop: CASRLAGVPTGEPFF. Here the CDR3 DNA reads TGTGCCAGCAGACTAGCGGGAGTGCCCACCGGGGAGCCGTTTTTT.

This clonotype was counted many times. V is TRBV28 and J is TRBJ2-5; 7 nucleotides align to TRBD2. The V gene's germline CDR1 is MDHEN and CDR2 SYDVKM. The CDR3 extends over 17 amino acids. With V trimmed by 3 bases and J by 4 bases, 14 bases remained unmatched. CDR3: CASSFSLRGSDTETQYF. The CDR3 DNA follows: TGTGCCAGCAGTTTTTCCTTGCGGGGGAGCGACACAGAGACCCAGTACTTC.

This clonotype was seen at least ten times. V usage is TRBV3-1 and J usage is TRBJ2-7; D not resolved. Trimming left V 1 base short and J 7 bases short, with 8 bases between. The CDR3 has 12 amino acids. Germline V lookup: CDR1 LGHDT, CDR2 YNNKEL (reference sequence). CDR3 residues: CASSQGVIEQYF. The CDR3 bases are TGTGCCAGCAGCCAAGGAGTTATAGAGCAGTACTTC.

This rearrangement joins TRBV24-1 to TRBJ1-1, with D possibly TRBD1 on 6 matching bases. V dropped 3 bases and J dropped 1 base, with 23 bases sitting between them. CDR3 length equals 19 residues. The germline V gene has CDR1 KGHDR and CDR2 SFDVKD. For the CDR3, the DNA is TGTGCCACCAGTGATCCGAAGATCACCGGGCAGGGGACGAACACTGAAGCTTTCTTT. This encodes CATSDPKITGQGTNTEAFF.

This clonotype has only a few counts. V gene TRBV20-1 combines with J gene TRBJ2-1, with D possibly being TRBD2 (5 bases). Germline V lookup: CDR1 DFQATT, CDR2 SNEGSKA (reference sequence). The CDR3 totals 14 residues. The V end was cut by 3 bases, the J end by 4 bases, with 13 bases between. The CDR3 reads CSASHGLTYNEQFF. The CDR3 DNA reads TGCAGTGCTAGTCACGGACTTACTTACAATGAGCAGTTCTTC.

This clonotype showed up many times. The rearrangement joins TRBV7-2 to TRBJ2-7; 11 bases are a match to TRBD1. The V segment lost 3 bases and the J segment 5 bases; nucleotides outside the gene matches: 3. Germline V CDR1 and CDR2: SGHTA, FQGNSA. The CDR3 is 14 residues long. CDR3 protein: CASSLDRGLNEQYF. CDR3 sequence (DNA): TGTGCCAGCAGCTTGGACAGGGGGCTTAACGAGCAGTACTTC.

The chain employs TRBV2 and TRBJ2-7; D is undetermined. This CDR3 has 18 residues. The germline V gene encodes CDR1 SNHLY and CDR2 FYNNEI. The germline V and J ends were trimmed by 5 bases and 3 bases, with 26 bases remaining between them. CDR3 DNA: TGTGCCAGCAGTTTAGCCCTCCTTGGCGGCGTTAGGGACTACGAGCAGTACTTC. Its protein product is CASSLALLGGVRDYEQYF.

This clonotype was counted a single time. The gene calls are TRBV20-1 and TRBJ1-5; TRBD1 matches at 7 bases. Per germline, CDR1 DFQATT and CDR2 SNEGSKA (reference sequence). This CDR3 comprises 15 residues. The junction had 9 bases not matched to a gene; V was cut back by 6 bases and J by 1 base. The CDR3 DNA follows: TGCAGTGCGCTCACAGGGGTTTACAGCAATCAGCCCCAGCATTTT. It codes for CSALTGVYSNQPQHF.

This clonotype showed up many times. The chain recombines TRBV28 with TRBJ2-7, with 11 bases lining up with TRBD2. With V trimmed by 4 bases and J by 3 bases, 8 bases remained unmatched. CDR1 and CDR2 from the germline V gene are MDHEN and SYDVKM. The CDR3 is 16 residues long. CDR3 region: CASSSVAGGRRYEQYF. The CDR3 bases are TGTGCCAGCAGTTCCGTAGCGGGAGGGCGCCGCTACGAGCAGTACTTC.

Many counts were recorded for this clonotype. The chain carries TRBV11-2 and TRBJ2-7; TRBD2 agrees at 8 bases. After removal of 5 bases from V and 5 bases from J, the junction contained 11 bases not matched to a gene. Germline V lookup: CDR1 SGHAT, CDR2 FQNNGV. The CDR3 loop spans 15 amino acids. The chain's CDR3 is CASSLLAGGVHEQYF. CDR3 nucleotide sequence: TGTGCCAGCAGCCTTCTAGCGGGTGGCGTCCACGAGCAGTACTTC.

This clonotype was detected only a few times. The J gene is TRBJ2-7, the V gene TRBV20-1; 7 nucleotides align to TRBD2. The V and J ends lost 3 bases and 3 bases, in that order; junction bases with no gene match: 2. This CDR3 has 12 amino acids. Germline V gene sequence: CDR1 DFQATT, CDR2 SNEGSKA (reference sequence). Here the CDR3 reads CSASAGVYEQYF. The CDR3 DNA sequence: TGCAGTGCTAGTGCGGGAGTCTACGAGCAGTACTTC.

This clonotype has only a few counts. The chain is built from TRBV28 and TRBJ2-1; D uncertain. The germline V and J ends were trimmed by 5 bases and 4 bases, with 12 bases remaining between them. CDR1 MDHEN and CDR2 SYDVKM come from the germline V gene. The CDR3 length is 14 residues. The chain's CDR3 is CASSDYQEYNEQFF. The DNA for the CDR3 is TGTGCCAGCAGTGATTACCAGGAATACAATGAGCAGTTCTTC.

There are many counts of this clonotype. The chain couples TRBV7-3 to TRBJ2-5; D gene unclear. CDR3 length: 15 residues. Trimming shortened V by 5 bases and J by 2 bases, and 15 bases separated the two germline ends. CDR1 is SGHTA, CDR2 FQGTGA, per germline. The CDR3 sequence: CASSPDGRVQETQYF. The CDR3 DNA follows: TGTGCCAGCAGCCCGGACGGAAGGGTACAAGAGACCCAGTACTTC.

This clonotype occurred many times. The rearrangement links TRBV12-3 or TRBV12-4 to TRBJ1-5, with a possible D match to TRBD1 (6 bases). The CDR3 has 13 amino acids. Trimming stripped 2 bases from V and 7 bases from J, with 9 bases between. The DNA of the CDR3 is TGTGCCAGCAGTTTATCGGGGGCCCAGCCCCAGCATTTT. Translated, it gives CASSLSGAQPQHF.

This clonotype appeared many times. The gene calls are TRBV3-1 and TRBJ1-3, with D perhaps matching TRBD1 (6 bases). V gave up 5 bases and J gave up 6 bases, with 26 bases separating them. Germline V CDR1 and CDR2: LGHDT, YNNKEL (reference sequence). The CDR3 runs 18 residues. The CDR3: CASSFHLPGGLLINTIYF. The CDR3, as DNA: TGTGCCAGCAGCTTCCACCTACCCGGGGGCTTATTGATAAACACCATATATTTT.

This clonotype was counted ten times or more. This chain uses TRBV5-1 with TRBJ2-2; D is unclear. Trimming cost V 1 base and J 0 bases, with 7 bases left between them. The CDR3 spans 15 residues. Germline V gives CDR1 SGHRS, CDR2 YFSETQ. The CDR3 protein is CASSLNTANTGELFF. In DNA, the CDR3 is TGCGCCAGCAGCTTGAATACCGCGAACACCGGGGAGCTGTTTTTT.

The chain recombines TRBV20-1 with TRBJ1-1, with TRBD1 matching over 8 bases. The germline CDR1 and CDR2 sequences are DFQATT and SNEGSKA (reference sequence). J gave up 1 base and V 8 bases, and 18 bases lay outside the gene matches. CDR3 size: 17 residues. CDR3: CSPRSPRQGIQNTEAFF. The CDR3 nucleotides read TGCAGTCCGAGAAGCCCGAGACAGGGGATACAGAACACTGAAGCTTTCTTT.

This clonotype was seen a handful of times. The V gene is TRBV4-1, the J gene TRBJ2-1, with 8 bases matching TRBD2. V shed 4 bases, J shed 2 bases, and the junction held 4 bases outside the gene matches. The germline V gene has CDR1 MGHRA and CDR2 YSYEKL. The CDR3 spans 15 residues. The CDR3 here is CASSLGRAAYNEQFF. As DNA, the CDR3 is TGCGCCAGCAGCCTCGGGAGGGCCGCCTACAATGAGCAGTTCTTC.

The table lists this clonotype with many counts. This rearrangement joins TRBV11-2 to TRBJ2-1, with a weak D call TRBD1 (6 bases). CDR1 is SGHAT, CDR2 FQNNGV, per germline. V was clipped by 1 base and J by 4 bases, with 8 bases between them. This CDR3 comprises 14 residues. For the CDR3, the DNA is TGTGCCAGCAGCTTAGTTGGACAGTACAATGAGCAGTTCTTC. It codes for CASSLVGQYNEQFF. The full variable domain, completed using reference TRBV11-2 and TRBJ2-1, is EAGVAQSPRYKIIEKRQSVAFWCNPISGHATLYWYQQILGQGPKLLIQFQNNGVVDDSQLPKDRFSAERLKGVDSTLKIQPAKLEDSAVYLCASSLVGQYNEQFFGPGTRLTVL.